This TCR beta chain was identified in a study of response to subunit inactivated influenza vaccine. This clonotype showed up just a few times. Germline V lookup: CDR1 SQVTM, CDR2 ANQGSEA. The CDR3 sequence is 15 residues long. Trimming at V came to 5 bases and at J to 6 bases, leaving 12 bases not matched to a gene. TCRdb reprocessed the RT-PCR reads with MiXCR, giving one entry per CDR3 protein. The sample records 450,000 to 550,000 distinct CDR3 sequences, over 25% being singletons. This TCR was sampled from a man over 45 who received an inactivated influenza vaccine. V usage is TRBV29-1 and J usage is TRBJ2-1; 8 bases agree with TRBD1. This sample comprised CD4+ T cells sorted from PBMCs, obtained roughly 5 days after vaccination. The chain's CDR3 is CSVPLSLDRANEQFF. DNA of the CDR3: TGCAGCGTTCCTCTCAGCCTGGACAGGGCCAATGAGCAGTTCTTC.